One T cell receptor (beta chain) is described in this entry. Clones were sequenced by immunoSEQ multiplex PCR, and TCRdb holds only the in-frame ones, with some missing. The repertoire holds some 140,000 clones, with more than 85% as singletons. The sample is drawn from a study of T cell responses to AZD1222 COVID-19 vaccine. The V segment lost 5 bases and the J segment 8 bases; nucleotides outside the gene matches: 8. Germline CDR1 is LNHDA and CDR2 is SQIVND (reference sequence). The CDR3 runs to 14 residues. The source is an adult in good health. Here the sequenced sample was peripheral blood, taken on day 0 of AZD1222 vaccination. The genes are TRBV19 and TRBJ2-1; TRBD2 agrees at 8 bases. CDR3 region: CASSLRTSRDEQFF. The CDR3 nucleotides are TGTGCCAGTAGTCTTAGGACTAGCAGGGATGAGCAGTTCTTC.